One sample yielded the 11 T cell receptor beta chains listed below, sequenced in a study of neoadjuvant anti-PD-1 for oral cavity cancer. Method: immunoSEQ multiplex PCR; TCRdb's copy keeps in-frame clones and lacks some. The profile covers about 14,000 clones, with 60% to 65% appearing a single time and 2% to 3% taken by the ten largest. Specimen: PBMCs, collected before nivolumab (anti-PD-1) treatment. These receptors all stem from a person aged 35-79 years with oral cavity squamous cell carcinoma.

This clone was counted a few times. The rearrangement uses TRBV29-1 and TRBJ1-5; 7 positions agree with TRBD1. The CDR3 spans 14 residues. Germline values: CDR1 SQVTM, CDR2 ANQGSEA. Trimming took 6 bases from V and 4 from J; bases not matched to a gene: 9. The CDR3 reads CSVSTGQTNQPQHF. The DNA for the CDR3 is TGCAGCGTATCGACAGGGCAGACTAATCAGCCCCAGCATTTT.

The chain carries TRBV6-1 and TRBJ2-1, with D possibly being TRBD1 (6 bases). Trimming pared 5 bases from V and 4 bases from J, leaving 15 bases between. From germline, CDR1 is MNHNS and CDR2 SASEGT. The CDR3 contains 15 residues. The CDR3 bases are TGTGCCAGCAGTTTAAGGACAGACCTATACAATGAGCAGTTCTTC. Its translation is CASSLRTDLYNEQFF.

The chain has TRBV5-4 and TRBJ1-1; 9 bases line up with TRBD1. This CDR3 comprises 17 residues. Trimming cost V 0 bases and J 5 bases; bases outside gene matches: 11. Germline CDR1 and CDR2: SGHNT and YYREEE (reference sequence). The CDR3 DNA is TGTGCCAGCAGCTTGGCCGGCGGACAGGGGCGAAGGACTGAAGCTTTCTTT. Translated: CASSLAGGQGRRTEAFF. Combining the CDR3 with reference TRBV5-4 and TRBJ1-1 gives the whole variable domain ETGVTQSPTHLIKTRGQQVTLRCSSQSGHNTVSWYQQALGQGPQFIFQYYREEENGRGNFPPRFSGLQFPNYSSELNVNALELDDSALYLCASSLAGGQGRRTEAFFGQGTRLTVV.

The rearrangement links TRBV29-1 to TRBJ2-2, with D tentatively TRBD1 (5 bases). Trimming took off 8 bases at V and 0 bases at J, with 13 bases between the two ends. CDR3 length: 14 residues. Germline V gene lookup returns CDR1 SQVTM and CDR2 ANQGSEA. CDR3 DNA: TGCAGCACCCGTGGGGCCGCGAACACCGGGGAGCTGTTTTTT. Protein sequence: CSTRGAANTGELFF.

The chain uses TRBV28 and TRBJ1-4; TRBD1 is a possible D gene (5 bases). V lost 5 bases and J 10 bases, leaving 17 bases between the germline ends. Germline loops: CDR1 MDHEN, CDR2 SYDVKM. This CDR3 has 14 residues. CDR3 protein: CASSPPRGLGKLFF. In nucleotides, the CDR3 is TGTGCCAGCAGTCCCCCACGGGGCCTCGGAAAACTGTTTTTT.

The sample holds a few counts of this clone. V and J are TRBV10-1 and TRBJ2-5, with 16 bases lining up with TRBD2. This CDR3 comprises 16 residues. V shed 6 bases, J shed 7 bases, and the junction held 8 bases outside the gene matches. Germline CDR1 WNHNN, CDR2 SYGVQD (reference sequence). In DNA, the CDR3 is TGCGCCAGCAGCGAAGGGACTAGCGGGAGGGCCGCGACCCAGTACTTC. Translating it yields CASSEGTSGRAATQYF.

This clone is categorized as medium-sized (0.01 to 0.1%). The chain uses TRBV10-2 and TRBJ2-5; tentatively, D is TRBD1 or TRBD2 (5 bases each). This CDR3 contains 16 residues. CDR1 WSHSY and CDR2 SAAADI come from the germline V gene. Trimming stripped 0 bases from V and 7 bases from J, with 18 bases between. The CDR3 is CASSESRGTDGRTQYF. As DNA, the CDR3 is TGCGCCAGCAGTGAGTCACGTGGGACGGACGGTCGGACCCAGTACTTC.

This chain joins TRBV29-1 and TRBJ1-4; possible D gene TRBD1, 6 bases. V was cut by 0 bases and J by 8 bases, with 16 bases left in between. Germline CDR1 SQVTM, CDR2 ANQGSEA. This CDR3 is 15 amino acids long. The CDR3 region has the DNA TGCAGCGTTGAAGAGACGGGGGGGGCAAGGGAAAAACTGTTTTTT. This gives the protein CSVEETGGAREKLFF.

The chain joins TRBV5-1 to TRBJ2-3, with D tentatively TRBD1 (5 bases). The CDR3 runs 15 residues. Deletions cut 3 bases from V and 0 bases from J, with 11 bases between. CDR1 and CDR2 from the germline V gene are SGHRS and YFSETQ. DNA for the CDR3: TGCGCCAGCAGCTGGGGCGTGACCAGCACAGATACGCAGTATTTT. It encodes CASSWGVTSTDTQYF.

The chain is built from TRBV18 and TRBJ1-1, with D perhaps TRBD1 (5 bases). This CDR3 region has 14 residues. Germline V gives CDR1 KGHSH, CDR2 LQKENI. The ends were cut back, 3 bases at V and 6 bases at J, with 14 bases in the middle. CDR3 amino acids: CASSPLGAVSEAFF. Here the CDR3 DNA reads TGTGCCAGCTCACCCTTAGGGGCGGTTTCTGAAGCTTTCTTT.

This clone occurred a few times. The rearrangement uses TRBV7-8 and TRBJ1-1, with 8 nucleotides matching TRBD1. From germline, CDR1 is SGHVS and CDR2 FQNEAQ. The CDR3 is made up of 15 amino acids. Trimming took 7 bases from V and 2 from J; bases not matched to a gene: 9. CDR3 loop: CASTFHGQGNTEAFF. In DNA form, the CDR3 reads TGTGCCAGCACCTTCCATGGACAGGGCAACACTGAAGCTTTCTTT.